A single sample is the source of the 25 T cell receptor beta chains below, sequenced in a study of T cell responses to AZD1222 COVID-19 vaccine. Assay: immunoSEQ multiplex PCR; the TCRdb copy retains only in-frame clones and omits some. The repertoire includes roughly 150,000 clones, under 95% of them detected once, and 4.4% sits in the top ten. The input for sequencing was peripheral blood, taken on day 0 of AZD1222 vaccination. All receptors come from an adult in good health.

The gene calls are TRBV12-3 or TRBV12-4 and TRBJ1-5, with D uncertain. The germline V and J ends were trimmed by 6 bases and 3 bases, with 6 bases remaining between them. The CDR3 loop spans 12 amino acids. The CDR3 reads CASSPPNQPQHF. CDR3 in DNA: TGTGCCAGCAGCCCCCCCAATCAGCCCCAGCATTTT.

The chain has TRBV5-1 and TRBJ1-1; TRBD1 is a possible D gene (6 bases). Trimming left V 0 bases short and J 3 bases short, with 12 bases between. Germline CDR1 SGHRS, CDR2 YFSETQ. The CDR3 is 15 residues long. The DNA of the CDR3 is TGCGCCAGCAGCTTGGTAGCAGGGGACCACACTGAAGCTTTCTTT. It is translated as CASSLVAGDHTEAFF.

The chain couples TRBV5-1 to TRBJ2-7; 8 bases are shared with TRBD1. Germline lookup yields CDR1 SGHRS and CDR2 YFSETQ. CDR3 length equals 17 residues. V lost 4 bases, J lost 6 bases, and 18 bases stayed unmatched. CDR3 sequence reads: CASSPLGQARPGFEQYF. The DNA for the CDR3 is TGCGCCAGCAGCCCTCTGGGACAGGCCCGTCCGGGTTTCGAGCAGTACTTC.

In this sample, this clone turned up a few times. The chain recombines TRBV19 with TRBJ1-2; D remains unclear. Trimming pared 6 bases from V and 2 bases from J, leaving 10 bases between. CDR3 length equals 13 residues. CDR1 is LNHDA, CDR2 SQIVND, per germline (reference sequence). The CDR3 here is CASSEHGNYGYTF. CDR3 bases: TGTGCCAGTAGCGAACACGGGAACTATGGCTACACCTTC.

The chain joins TRBV4-2 to TRBJ2-7; no definite D call. V lost 4 bases, J lost 0 bases, and 10 bases lay in between. The CDR3 sequence is 14 residues long. Germline V gene data show CDR1 as LGHNA and CDR2 as YNFKEQ. CDR3 coding DNA: TGTGCCAGCAGCCGGCCGGAAGGCTCCTACGAGCAGTACTTC. Its translation is CASSRPEGSYEQYF.

CDR3 sequence reads: CASSATLAGPKNIQYF. Here the CDR3 DNA reads TGTGCCAGCAGTGCTACTTTAGCGGGGCCTAAAAACATTCAGTACTTC. J is TRBJ2-4 and V is TRBV6-1, with 8 nucleotides matching TRBD2. The CDR3 contains 16 residues. Trimming removed 4 bases from V and 4 bases from J; junction bases left unmatched: 9. Germline V gene sequence: CDR1 MNHNS, CDR2 SASEGT.

The rearrangement links TRBV5-1 to TRBJ1-1; TRBD1 agrees at 7 bases. Germline V lookup: CDR1 SGHRS, CDR2 YFSETQ. V was pared by 0 bases and J by 4 bases, with 9 bases of the junction left unmatched. The CDR3 length is 16 residues. The CDR3 reads CASSLGFGDRATEAFF. The CDR3 DNA sequence: TGCGCCAGCAGCTTGGGATTCGGAGACAGGGCCACTGAAGCTTTCTTT.

The rearrangement uses TRBV12-3 or TRBV12-4 and TRBJ1-5, with D possibly being TRBD1 (6 bases). The V gene lost 4 bases and the J gene lost 6 bases, with 10 bases spanning the gap. The CDR3 covers 13 residues. The CDR3 protein is CASSWGAGQPQHF. The CDR3, as DNA: TGTGCCAGCAGTTGGGGGGCGGGTCAGCCCCAGCATTTT.

CDR3 protein: CASSDSGTANYGYTF. CDR3 DNA sequence: TGTGCCAGCAGTGACAGTGGAACAGCTAACTATGGCTACACCTTC. This chain uses TRBV6-4 with TRBJ1-2; unclear D gene. V was shortened by 2 bases and J by 0 bases, with 10 bases between the two germline ends. The CDR3 extends over 15 amino acids. The germline V gene encodes CDR1 MRHNA and CDR2 SNTAGT.

This chain links TRBV3-1 (or the pseudogene TRBV3-2) with TRBJ1-2; TRBD1 matches at 7 bases. V gave up 0 bases and J gave up 2 bases; unmatched junction bases: 6. The V gene's germline CDR1 is LGHDT and CDR2 YNNKEL (reference sequence). CDR3 length equals 16 residues. CDR3 nucleotide sequence: TGTGCCAGCAGCCAAGACTCGTCAGGGGGGAACTATGGCTACACCTTC. Its protein is CASSQDSSGGNYGYTF.

As concerns this clone: Additional DNA sequences in this sample encode the identical CDR3. The CDR3 bases are TGTGCCAGCAGCTTAGGCCAGGGTTACACTGAAGCTTTCTTT. This gives the protein CASSLGQGYTEAFF. The J gene is TRBJ1-1, the V gene TRBV7-2; a weak D match, TRBD1 (5 bases). Germline CDR1 and CDR2: SGHTA and FQGNSA. CDR3 size: 14 residues. Deletions cut 1 base from V and 3 bases from J, with 9 bases between.

This chain connects TRBV6-2 or TRBV6-3 to TRBJ2-1, with no clear D. Germline CDR1 MNHEY, CDR2 SVGEGT. This CDR3 comprises 14 residues. The V end lost 4 bases, the J end lost 4 bases, and 11 bases lay between the germline ends. This chain's CDR3 is CASSSDGSYNEQFF. DNA of the CDR3: TGTGCCAGCAGTTCCGACGGCAGTTACAATGAGCAGTTCTTC.

The J gene is TRBJ1-2, the V gene TRBV11-2, with 7 bases identical to TRBD1. The J segment lost 4 bases and the V segment lost 2 bases, leaving 10 bases of the junction unmatched. This CDR3 has 16 amino acids. Germline loops: CDR1 SGHAT, CDR2 FQNNGV. In nucleotides, the CDR3 is TGTGCCAGCAGCTTACTAATACGACAGGGTATCTATGGCTACACCTTC. Residues: CASSLLIRQGIYGYTF.

This clone was recorded once. This chain uses TRBV7-9 with TRBJ2-3, with 16 nucleotides matching TRBD2. Germline CDR1 SEHNR, CDR2 FQNEAQ (reference sequence). The junction had 6 bases not matched to a gene; V was cut back by 6 bases and J by 9 bases. This CDR3 contains 15 residues. CDR3 protein: CASSPGTSGRVTQYF. CDR3 coding DNA: TGTGCCAGCAGTCCCGGGACTAGCGGGAGGGTGACGCAGTATTTT.

The V gene is TRBV11-2, the J gene TRBJ1-1, with D uncertain. The CDR3 has 13 residues. CDR1 and CDR2 (germline): SGHAT, FQNNGV. V lost 3 bases to trimming and J lost 4 bases, with 9 bases between them. The CDR3 sequence is CASSFNVGTEAFF. CDR3 coding DNA: TGTGCCAGCAGCTTCAACGTCGGCACTGAAGCTTTCTTT.

This clone was observed once. The junction departs from germline at one end; a sequencing error may be responsible. The chain is built from TRBV7-7 and TRBJ2-7, with a tentative D call TRBD1 (6 bases). CDR1 and CDR2 (germline): SSHAT, FNYEAQ (reference sequence). The CDR3 loop spans 13 amino acids. CDR3 nucleotides: TGTGCTAGCAGCTTTAACAGGGATGGTGAGCAGTACTTC. It encodes CASSFNRDGEQYF.

The genes are TRBV24-1 and TRBJ2-2, with unresolved D. CDR3 length equals 12 residues. V lost 9 bases and J 7 bases, leaving 11 bases between the germline ends. Looked up from germline, CDR1 is KGHDR and CDR2 is SFDVKD. CDR3: CATRPGGGELFF. In nucleotides, the CDR3 is TGTGCCACCCGGCCTGGTGGCGGGGAGCTGTTTTTT.

The chain joins TRBV19 to TRBJ2-7, with a possible D match to TRBD1 (6 bases). CDR1 is LNHDA, CDR2 SQIVND, per germline (reference sequence). V dropped 3 bases and J dropped 6 bases, with 12 bases sitting between them. This CDR3 comprises 13 residues. The CDR3 DNA is TGTGCCAGTAGTATGGGGGCGTCGGGCGAGCAGTACTTC. It is translated as CASSMGASGEQYF.

This chain links TRBV5-1 with TRBJ2-7; possibly TRBD2 for D (5 bases). The germline CDR1 and CDR2 sequences are SGHRS and YFSETQ. V dropped 0 bases and J dropped 3 bases, with 16 bases sitting between them. CDR3 length: 16 residues. CDR3 in amino acids: CASSLGQRSTYYEQYF. The CDR3 nucleotides read TGCGCCAGCAGCTTGGGTCAGCGGAGTACTTACTACGAGCAGTACTTC.

The chain employs TRBV2 and TRBJ2-7; D call uncertain. The V gene lost 4 bases and the J gene lost 3 bases, with 7 bases spanning the gap. Germline loops: CDR1 SNHLY, CDR2 FYNNEI. CDR3 size: 12 residues. CDR3 bases: TGTGCCAGCAGTGTCCTTATCTACGAGCAGTACTTC. Translating gives CASSVLIYEQYF.

The chain employs TRBV6-5 and TRBJ2-7; TRBD2 matches at 11 bases. The germline V gene encodes CDR1 MNHEY and CDR2 SVGAGI. With 2 bases clipped from V and 3 bases from J, the junction kept 3 bases outside the gene matches. The length of the CDR3 is 15 residues. The chain's CDR3 is CASSYRTSGRYEQYF. CDR3 DNA sequence: TGTGCCAGCAGTTACCGGACTAGCGGGCGCTACGAGCAGTACTTC.

The chain is built from TRBV3-1 (or the pseudogene TRBV3-2) and TRBJ2-2; tentative D call: TRBD2 (6 bases). V was cut by 4 bases and J by 6 bases, with 15 bases left in between. The CDR3 sequence is 15 residues long. CDR1 is LGHDT and CDR2 is YNNKEL in the germline V gene (reference sequence). The CDR3 is CASSPAGVAAGELFF. DNA of the CDR3: TGTGCCAGCAGCCCCGCTGGGGTAGCGGCCGGGGAGCTGTTTTTT.

This rearrangement joins TRBV18 to TRBJ1-1; the match to TRBD1 covers 7 bases. The V gene's germline CDR1 is KGHSH and CDR2 LQKENI. This CDR3 region has 14 residues. V gave up 2 bases and J gave up 5 bases; unmatched junction bases: 5. DNA for the CDR3: TGTGCCAGCTCACCAGAACAGGGGTGGACTGAAGCTTTCTTT. Protein sequence: CASSPEQGWTEAFF.

The chain employs TRBV23-1 and TRBJ2-1; perhaps TRBD2 as D (5 bases). TRBV23-1 falls under the ORF class, with uncertain function. Between the trimmed V and J ends, which lost 2 bases and 6 bases, there was a span of 8 bases. This CDR3 spans 13 amino acids. The CDR3 is CASSQRGTNEQFF. The CDR3 DNA reads as TGCGCCAGCAGTCAACGGGGAACCAATGAGCAGTTCTTC.

The chain links TRBV4-3 to TRBJ2-2; D is unclear. V was trimmed by 7 bases and J by 3 bases, leaving 15 bases between them. The CDR3 loop spans 15 amino acids. The germline V gene has CDR1 LGHNA and CDR2 YSLEER. In DNA form, the CDR3 reads TGCGCCAGCACCAAACAGCCACGGGACACCGGGGAGCTGTTTTTT. Translating it yields CASTKQPRDTGELFF.